This T cell receptor beta chain was sequenced for a study of neurological immune-mediated disorders. Looking at the study overall: Of around 34 multiple sclerosis patients, roughly 30 were relapsing-remitting and 3 secondary progressive.

CDR1 LNHNV and CDR2 YYDKDF come from the germline V gene (reference sequence). The V end was cut by 0 bases, the J end by 5 bases, with 13 bases between. There are 15 residues in the CDR3. Regarding the study as a whole: The study found the most TCR clonal expansion in HTLV-1-associated myelopathy and the least in multiple sclerosis, below healthy controls. On phylogenetic grouping, the repertoires of 18 of 34 multiple sclerosis patients fell within one related-CDR3 cluster, constituting a possible signature. None of the CDR3 amino acid sequences of expanded clones recurred across subjects, suggesting private repertoires in all groups.

This clonotype was recorded at least ten times. What it recognizes is unknown. Each CDR3 protein is one row after TCRdb ran MiXCR on the 5' RACE reads. The repertoire holds 60,000 to 80,000 distinct CDR3 sequences, with around 5.2% as singletons. The chain is built from TRBV15 and TRBJ2-5; D possibly corresponds to TRBD2 (7 bases). Material for sequencing was PBMCs. The sequence came from a woman aged 45-65 years with multiple sclerosis. The CDR3, as DNA: TGTGCCACCAGCAGAGATATGGGGGGGCCTGAGACCCAGTACTTC. Its translation is CATSRDMGGPETQYF.